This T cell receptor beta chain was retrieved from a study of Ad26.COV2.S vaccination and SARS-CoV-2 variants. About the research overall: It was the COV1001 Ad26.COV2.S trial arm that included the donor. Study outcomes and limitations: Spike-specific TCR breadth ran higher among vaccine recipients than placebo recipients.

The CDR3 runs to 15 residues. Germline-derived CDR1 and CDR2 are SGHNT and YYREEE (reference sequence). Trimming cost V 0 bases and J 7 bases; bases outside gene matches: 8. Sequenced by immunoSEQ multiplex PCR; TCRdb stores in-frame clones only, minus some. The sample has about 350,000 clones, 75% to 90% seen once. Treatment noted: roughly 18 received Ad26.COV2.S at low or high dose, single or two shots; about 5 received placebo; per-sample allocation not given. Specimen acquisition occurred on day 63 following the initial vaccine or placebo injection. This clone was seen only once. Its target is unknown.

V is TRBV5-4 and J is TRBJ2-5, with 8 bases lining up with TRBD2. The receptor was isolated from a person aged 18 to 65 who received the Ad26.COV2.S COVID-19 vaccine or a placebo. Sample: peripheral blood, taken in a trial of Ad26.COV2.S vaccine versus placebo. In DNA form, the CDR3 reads TGTGCCAGCAGCTTGGGTAGCGGGGCTGACGGGACCCAGTACTTC. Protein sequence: CASSLGSGADGTQYF.